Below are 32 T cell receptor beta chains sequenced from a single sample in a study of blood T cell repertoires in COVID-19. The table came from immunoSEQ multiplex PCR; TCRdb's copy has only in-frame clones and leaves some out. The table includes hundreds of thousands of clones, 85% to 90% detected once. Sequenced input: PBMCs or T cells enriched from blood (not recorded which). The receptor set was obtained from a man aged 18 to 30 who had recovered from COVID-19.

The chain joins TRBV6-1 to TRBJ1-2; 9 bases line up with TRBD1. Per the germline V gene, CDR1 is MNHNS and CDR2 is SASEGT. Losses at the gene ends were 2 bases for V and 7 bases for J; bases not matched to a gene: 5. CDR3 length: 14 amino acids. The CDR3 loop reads CASSEPGQGGGYTF. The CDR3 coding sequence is TGTGCCAGCAGTGAACCGGGACAGGGAGGTGGCTACACCTTC.

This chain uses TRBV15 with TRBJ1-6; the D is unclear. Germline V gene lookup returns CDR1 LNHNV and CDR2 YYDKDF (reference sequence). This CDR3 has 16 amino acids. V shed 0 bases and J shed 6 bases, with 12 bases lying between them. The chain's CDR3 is CATSRDIAGSNSPLHF. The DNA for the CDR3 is TGTGCCACCAGCAGAGATATCGCCGGTTCTAATTCACCCCTCCACTTT.

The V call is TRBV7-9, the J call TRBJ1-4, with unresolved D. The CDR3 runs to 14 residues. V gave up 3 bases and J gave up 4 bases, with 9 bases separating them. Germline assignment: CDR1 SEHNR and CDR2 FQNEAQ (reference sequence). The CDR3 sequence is CASSFAGSNEKLFF. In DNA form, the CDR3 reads TGTGCCAGCAGCTTTGCGGGCAGTAATGAAAAACTGTTTTTT.

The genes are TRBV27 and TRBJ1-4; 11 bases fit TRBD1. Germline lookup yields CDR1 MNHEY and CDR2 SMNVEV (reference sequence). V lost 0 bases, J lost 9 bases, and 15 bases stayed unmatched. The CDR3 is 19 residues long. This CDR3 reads CASSLSSPDRGRLFQKLFF. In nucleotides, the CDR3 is TGTGCCAGCAGTTTATCCTCCCCGGACAGGGGGCGCTTGTTCCAAAAACTGTTTTTT.

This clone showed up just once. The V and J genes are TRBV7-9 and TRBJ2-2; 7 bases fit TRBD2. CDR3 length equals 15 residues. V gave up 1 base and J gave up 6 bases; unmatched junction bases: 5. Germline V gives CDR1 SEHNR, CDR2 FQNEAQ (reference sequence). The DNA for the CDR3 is TGTGCCAGCAGCTTAGTTCGCGCGGGAGCCGGGGAGCTGTTTTTT. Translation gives CASSLVRAGAGELFF.

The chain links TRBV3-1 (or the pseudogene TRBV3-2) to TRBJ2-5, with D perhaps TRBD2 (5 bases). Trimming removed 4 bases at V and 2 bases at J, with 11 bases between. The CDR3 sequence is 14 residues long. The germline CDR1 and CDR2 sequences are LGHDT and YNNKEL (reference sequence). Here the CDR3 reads CASSPRASQETQYF. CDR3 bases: TGTGCCAGCAGCCCGAGGGCGTCACAAGAGACCCAGTACTTC.

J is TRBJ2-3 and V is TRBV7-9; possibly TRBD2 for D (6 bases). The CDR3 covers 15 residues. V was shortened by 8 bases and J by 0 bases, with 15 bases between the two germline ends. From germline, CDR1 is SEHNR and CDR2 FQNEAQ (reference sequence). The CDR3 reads CASRRVVASTDTQYF. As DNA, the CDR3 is TGTGCCAGCCGGAGGGTTGTAGCGAGCACAGATACGCAGTATTTT.

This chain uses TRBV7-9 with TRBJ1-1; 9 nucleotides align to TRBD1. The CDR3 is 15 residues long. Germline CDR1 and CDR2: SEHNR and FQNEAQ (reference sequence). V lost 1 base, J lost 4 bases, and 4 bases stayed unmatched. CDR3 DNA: TGTGCCAGCAGCTTAGTGGGGGGACAGGGCACTGAAGCTTTCTTT. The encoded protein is CASSLVGGQGTEAFF.

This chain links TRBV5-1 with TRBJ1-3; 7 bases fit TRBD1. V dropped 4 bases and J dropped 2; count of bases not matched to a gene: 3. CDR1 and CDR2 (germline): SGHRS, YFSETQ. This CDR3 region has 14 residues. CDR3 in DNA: TGCGCCAGCAGCGACGGACAGGCTGGAAACACCATATATTTT. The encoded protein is CASSDGQAGNTIYF.

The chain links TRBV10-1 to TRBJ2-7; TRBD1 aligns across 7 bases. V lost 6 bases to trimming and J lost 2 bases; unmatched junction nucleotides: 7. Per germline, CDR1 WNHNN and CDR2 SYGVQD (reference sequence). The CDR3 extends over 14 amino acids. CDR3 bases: TGCGCCAGCAGCCTCGGGACAGTAGCCTACGAGCAGTACTTC. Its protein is CASSLGTVAYEQYF.

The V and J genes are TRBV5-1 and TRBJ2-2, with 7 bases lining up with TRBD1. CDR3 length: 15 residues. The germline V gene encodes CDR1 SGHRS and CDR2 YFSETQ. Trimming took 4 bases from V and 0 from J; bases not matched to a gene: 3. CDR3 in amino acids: CASSLQGANTGELFF. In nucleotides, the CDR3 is TGCGCCAGCAGCCTCCAGGGGGCGAACACCGGGGAGCTGTTTTTT. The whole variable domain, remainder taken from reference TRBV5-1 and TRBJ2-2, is KAGVTQTPRYLIKTRGQQVTLSCSPISGHRSVSWYQQTPGQGLQFLFEYFSETQRNKGNFPGRFSGRQFSNSRSEMNVSTLELGDSALYLCASSLQGANTGELFFGEGSRLTVL.

CDR3 region: CASSFSTATPEAFF. CDR3 coding DNA: TGCGCCAGCAGCTTTAGTACAGCTACACCTGAAGCTTTCTTT. The V and J genes are TRBV5-1 and TRBJ1-1; D not resolved. The CDR3 runs to 14 residues. Per germline, CDR1 SGHRS and CDR2 YFSETQ. The V gene lost 2 bases and the J gene lost 6 bases, with 14 bases spanning the gap.

CDR3 protein: CASSLEDIRQYF. DNA for the CDR3: TGCGCCAGCAGCTTGGAGGACATCAGGCAGTATTTT. V gene TRBV5-1 combines with J gene TRBJ2-3, with a weak D call TRBD1 (5 bases). The CDR3 spans 12 residues. Germline CDR1 is SGHRS and CDR2 is YFSETQ. V lost 0 bases, J lost 11 bases, and 10 bases lay in between.

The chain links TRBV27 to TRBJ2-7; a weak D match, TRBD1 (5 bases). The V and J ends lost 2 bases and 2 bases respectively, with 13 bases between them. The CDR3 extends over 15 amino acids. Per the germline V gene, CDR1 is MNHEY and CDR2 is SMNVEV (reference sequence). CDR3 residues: CASSLQPGHPYEQYF. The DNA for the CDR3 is TGTGCCAGCAGTTTACAGCCCGGACACCCCTACGAGCAGTACTTC.

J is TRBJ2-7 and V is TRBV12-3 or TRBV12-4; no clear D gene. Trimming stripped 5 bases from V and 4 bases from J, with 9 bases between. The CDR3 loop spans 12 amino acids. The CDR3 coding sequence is TGTGCCAGCAGTCCCCTCGGGTACGAGCAGTACTTC. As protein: CASSPLGYEQYF.

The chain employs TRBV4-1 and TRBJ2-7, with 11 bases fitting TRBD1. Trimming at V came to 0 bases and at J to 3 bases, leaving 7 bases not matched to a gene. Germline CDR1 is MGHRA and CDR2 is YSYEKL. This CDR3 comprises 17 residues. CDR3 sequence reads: CASSQDPGTGGYYEQYF. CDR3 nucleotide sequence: TGCGCCAGCAGCCAAGATCCAGGGACAGGGGGATACTACGAGCAGTACTTC.

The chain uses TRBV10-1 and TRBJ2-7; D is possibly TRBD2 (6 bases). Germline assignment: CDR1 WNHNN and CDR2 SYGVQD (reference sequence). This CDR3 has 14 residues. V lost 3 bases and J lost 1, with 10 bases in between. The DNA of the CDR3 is TGCGCCAGCAGTGATGGGGACTTTTCCTACGAGCAGTACTTC. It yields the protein CASSDGDFSYEQYF.

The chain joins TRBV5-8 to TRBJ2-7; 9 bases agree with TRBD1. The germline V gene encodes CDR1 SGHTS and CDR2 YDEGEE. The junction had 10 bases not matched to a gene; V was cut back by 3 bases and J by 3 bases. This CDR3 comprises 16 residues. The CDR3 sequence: CASSSYWTGASYEQYF. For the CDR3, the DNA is TGTGCCAGCAGCTCCTACTGGACAGGGGCGAGCTACGAGCAGTACTTC.

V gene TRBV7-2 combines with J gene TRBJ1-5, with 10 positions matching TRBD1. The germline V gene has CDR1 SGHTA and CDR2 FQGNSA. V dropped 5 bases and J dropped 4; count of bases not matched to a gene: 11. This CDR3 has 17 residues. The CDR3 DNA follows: TGTGCCAGCAGCCAAGGGACAGGGGCATCTGGAAATCAGCCCCAGCATTTT. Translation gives CASSQGTGASGNQPQHF.

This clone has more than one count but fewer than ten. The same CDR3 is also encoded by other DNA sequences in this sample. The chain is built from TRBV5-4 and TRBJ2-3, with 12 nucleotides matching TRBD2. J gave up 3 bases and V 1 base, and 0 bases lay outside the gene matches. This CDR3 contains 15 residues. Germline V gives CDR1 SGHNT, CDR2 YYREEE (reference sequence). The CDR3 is CASSLTSGGTDTQYF. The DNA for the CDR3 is TGTGCCAGCAGCTTGACTAGCGGGGGGACAGATACGCAGTATTTT.

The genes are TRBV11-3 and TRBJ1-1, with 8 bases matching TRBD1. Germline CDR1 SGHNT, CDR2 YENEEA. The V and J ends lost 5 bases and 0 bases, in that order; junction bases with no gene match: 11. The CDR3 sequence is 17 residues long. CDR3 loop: CASSDEAGGSVNTEAFF. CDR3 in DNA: TGTGCCAGCAGCGATGAGGCAGGGGGCAGCGTGAACACTGAAGCTTTCTTT.

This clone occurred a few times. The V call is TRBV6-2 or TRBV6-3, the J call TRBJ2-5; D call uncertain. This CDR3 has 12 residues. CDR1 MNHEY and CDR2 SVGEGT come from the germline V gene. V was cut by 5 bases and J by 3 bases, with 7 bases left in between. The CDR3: CASSAAEETQYF. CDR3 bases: TGTGCCAGCAGTGCGGCGGAAGAGACCCAGTACTTC.

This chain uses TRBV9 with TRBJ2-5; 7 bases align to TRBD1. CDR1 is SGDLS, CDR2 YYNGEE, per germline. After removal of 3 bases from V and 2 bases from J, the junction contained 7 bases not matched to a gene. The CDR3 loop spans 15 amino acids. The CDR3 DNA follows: TGTGCCAGCAGCGCCGAGGGGGCCAGGCAAGAGACCCAGTACTTC. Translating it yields CASSAEGARQETQYF.

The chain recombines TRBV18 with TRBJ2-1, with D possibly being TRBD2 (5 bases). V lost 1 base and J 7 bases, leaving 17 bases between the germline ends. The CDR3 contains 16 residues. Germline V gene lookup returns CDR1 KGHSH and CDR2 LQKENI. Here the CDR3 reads CASSPQPPLGGNEQFF. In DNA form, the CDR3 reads TGTGCCAGCTCACCACAGCCCCCCCTAGGAGGAAATGAGCAGTTCTTC.

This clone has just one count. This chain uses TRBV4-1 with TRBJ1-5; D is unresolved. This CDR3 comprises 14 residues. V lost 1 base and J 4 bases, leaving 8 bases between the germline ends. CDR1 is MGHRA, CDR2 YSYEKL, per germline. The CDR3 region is CASSQGRLNQPQHF. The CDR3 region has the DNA TGCGCCAGCAGCCAAGGCAGGTTAAATCAGCCCCAGCATTTT.

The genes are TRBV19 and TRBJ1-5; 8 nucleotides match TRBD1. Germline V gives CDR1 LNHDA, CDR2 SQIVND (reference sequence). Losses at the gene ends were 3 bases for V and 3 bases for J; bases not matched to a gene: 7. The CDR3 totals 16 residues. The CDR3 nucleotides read TGTGCCAGTAGTATCTGGGGACAGGTTGACAATCAGCCCCAGCATTTT. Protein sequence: CASSIWGQVDNQPQHF. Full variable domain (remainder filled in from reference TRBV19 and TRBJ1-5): DGGITQSPKYLFRKEGQNVTLSCEQNLNHDAMYWYRQDPGQGLRLIYYSQIVNDFQKGDIAEGYSVSREKKESFPLTVTSAQKNPTAFYLCASSIWGQVDNQPQHFGDGTRLSIL.

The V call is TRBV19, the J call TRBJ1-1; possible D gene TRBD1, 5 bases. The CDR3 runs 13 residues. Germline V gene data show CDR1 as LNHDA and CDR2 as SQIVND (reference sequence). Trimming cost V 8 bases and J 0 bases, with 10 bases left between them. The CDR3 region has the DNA TGTGCCAGTTACGACAGAATGAACACTGAAGCTTTCTTT. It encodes CASYDRMNTEAFF.

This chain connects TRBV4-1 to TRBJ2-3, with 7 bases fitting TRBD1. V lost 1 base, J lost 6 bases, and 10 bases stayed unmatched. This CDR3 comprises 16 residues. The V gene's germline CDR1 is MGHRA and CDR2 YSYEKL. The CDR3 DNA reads TGCGCCAGCAGCCAAGCACGAGACAGGGTAGGTGATACGCAGTATTTT. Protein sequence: CASSQARDRVGDTQYF.

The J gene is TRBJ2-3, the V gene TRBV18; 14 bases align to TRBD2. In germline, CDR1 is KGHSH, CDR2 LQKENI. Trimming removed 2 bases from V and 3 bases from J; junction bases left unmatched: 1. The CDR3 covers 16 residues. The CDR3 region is CASSPRTSGGTDTQYF. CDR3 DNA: TGTGCCAGCTCACCAAGGACTAGCGGGGGGACAGATACGCAGTATTTT.

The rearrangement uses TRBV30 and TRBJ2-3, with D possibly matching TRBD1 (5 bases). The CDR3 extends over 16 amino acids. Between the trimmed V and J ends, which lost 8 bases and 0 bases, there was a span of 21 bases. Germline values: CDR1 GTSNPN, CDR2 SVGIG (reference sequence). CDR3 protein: CAQGHSGRRSTDTQYF. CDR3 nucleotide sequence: TGTGCCCAAGGACACTCGGGCAGGCGTAGCACAGATACGCAGTATTTT.

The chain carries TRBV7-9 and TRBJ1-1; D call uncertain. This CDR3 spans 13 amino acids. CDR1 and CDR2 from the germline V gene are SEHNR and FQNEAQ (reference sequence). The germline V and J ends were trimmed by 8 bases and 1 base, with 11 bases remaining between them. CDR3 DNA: TGTGCCAGCCTGATCGGAGGGAACACTGAAGCTTTCTTT. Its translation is CASLIGGNTEAFF.

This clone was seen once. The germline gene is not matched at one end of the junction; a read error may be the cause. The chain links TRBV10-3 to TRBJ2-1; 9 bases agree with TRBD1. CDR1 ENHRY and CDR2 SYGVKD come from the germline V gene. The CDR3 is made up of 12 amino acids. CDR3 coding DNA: TGTGCCATCAGAGGCGGGGACAGGGAGTTCCTCTTC. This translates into CAIRGGDREFLF.